The 21 T cell receptor beta chains in this list originate from one sample, sequenced in a study of shared clonotypes between healthy human individuals. Some clones are missing from TCRdb's copy, which holds only in-frame ones; the method was immunoSEQ multiplex PCR. Of 2 million to 2.5 million clones in the sample, approximately 90% were seen once. Specimen: naive CD4+ T cells from PBMCs. The subset: CD45RA+ positively selected. These receptors all stem from a man aged 18 to 29 in good health. Some clones in this sample may be carry-over from other donors' samples.

This chain links TRBV18 with TRBJ2-3, with TRBD2 matching over 7 bases. This CDR3 region has 15 residues. The V gene end was trimmed by 4 bases and the J gene end by 5 bases; junction bases not matched to a gene: 9. The germline gives CDR1 KGHSH, CDR2 LQKENI. CDR3 residues: CASSQQAGAVDTQYF. The CDR3 coding sequence is TGTGCCAGCTCACAGCAGGCGGGAGCCGTAGATACGCAGTATTTT. Based on the CDR3 plus reference TRBV18 and TRBJ2-3, the full variable domain is NAGVMQNPRHLVRRRGQEARLRCSPMKGHSHVYWYRQLPEEGLKFMVYLQKENIIDESGMPKERFSAEFPKEGPSILRIQQVVRGDSAAYFCASSQQAGAVDTQYFGPGTRLTVL.

The gene calls are TRBV9 and TRBJ1-1; D unresolved. V was pared by 4 bases and J by 0 bases, with 10 bases between. This CDR3 contains 14 residues. Germline lookup yields CDR1 SGDLS and CDR2 YYNGEE. The CDR3, as DNA: TGTGCCAGCAGCCCAAGTCTCATGAACACTGAAGCTTTCTTT. Protein: CASSPSLMNTEAFF.

This chain connects TRBV6-4 to TRBJ2-2; the D is unclear. V lost 3 bases to trimming and J lost 5 bases, with 4 bases between them. The CDR3 spans 12 residues. Germline V gene data show CDR1 as MRHNA and CDR2 as SNTAGT. The CDR3 DNA sequence: TGTGCCAGCAGTGATAATACCGGGGAGCTGTTTTTT. Residues: CASSDNTGELFF.

The chain has TRBV5-6 and TRBJ2-3; 7 nucleotides align to TRBD2. CDR3 length: 14 residues. J was trimmed by 5 bases and V by 5 bases; bases with no gene match: 8. Germline CDR1 is SGHDT and CDR2 is YYEEEE. Written as DNA, the CDR3 is TGTGCCAGCAGGGCGGGAGTATGGGAAGATACGCAGTATTTT. Its translation: CASRAGVWEDTQYF.

V and J are TRBV5-5 and TRBJ2-1; 12 positions match TRBD2. The CDR3 consists of 15 residues. Germline V lookup: CDR1 SGHKS, CDR2 YYEKEE (reference sequence). The ends lost 4 bases at V and 8 bases at J; junction bases unmatched: 7. The CDR3 loop is CASSPRTSGTDEQFF. The CDR3 bases are TGTGCCAGCAGCCCCCGGACTAGCGGGACCGATGAGCAGTTCTTC.

CDR3 in DNA: TGTGCCAGCAGCTACTCCGGGACTAGCGGGAGGACAGATACGCAGTATTTT. It specifies CASSYSGTSGRTDTQYF. V is TRBV11-3 and J is TRBJ2-3; 15 bases are a match to TRBD2. This CDR3 region has 17 residues. Per the germline V gene, CDR1 is SGHNT and CDR2 is YENEEA. Trimming took 4 bases from V and 3 from J; bases not matched to a gene: 5.

The chain is built from TRBV10-1 and TRBJ2-7, with 12 nucleotides matching TRBD1. Per the germline V gene, CDR1 is WNHNN and CDR2 is SYGVQD (reference sequence). J lost 5 bases, V lost 4 bases, and 6 bases had no gene match. The CDR3 has 15 residues. The CDR3 DNA follows: TGCGCCAGCAGTGGACCCGGGACAGGGGGCAACGAGCAGTACTTC. This translates into CASSGPGTGGNEQYF.

The rearrangement uses TRBV5-4 and TRBJ2-7; the D gene is possibly TRBD2 (5 bases). Trimming took 9 bases from V and 7 from J, leaving 20 bases between them. Germline V lookup: CDR1 SGHNT, CDR2 YYREEE (reference sequence). The CDR3 contains 13 residues. The CDR3 coding sequence is TGTGCCACCGCCGGAAGGGCAGGCGGGGAGCAGTACTTC. Its protein is CATAGRAGGEQYF.

The V call is TRBV2, the J call TRBJ2-2; the D is unclear. Germline V gene sequence: CDR1 SNHLY, CDR2 FYNNEI. The CDR3 extends over 13 amino acids. The V end was cut by 8 bases, the J end by 1 base, with 8 bases between. In DNA form, the CDR3 reads TGTGCCAGCGCAGTTGTGAACACCGGGGAGCTGTTTTTT. The encoded protein is CASAVVNTGELFF.

This clone was observed a single time. The chain is built from TRBV18 and TRBJ2-3; the match to TRBD2 covers 9 bases. With V trimmed by 0 bases and J by 4 bases, 5 bases remained unmatched. This CDR3 spans 16 amino acids. CDR1 and CDR2 (germline): KGHSH, LQKENI. The CDR3 DNA reads TGTGCCAGCTCACCACCGAGTAGCGGGAGTTCAGATACGCAGTATTTT. Translated, it gives CASSPPSSGSSDTQYF.

V gene TRBV6-1 combines with J gene TRBJ2-7; D possibly corresponds to TRBD2 (5 bases). CDR1 is MNHNS, CDR2 SASEGT, per germline. The CDR3 spans 15 residues. V lost 1 base to trimming and J lost 0 bases, with 10 bases between them. For the CDR3, the DNA is TGTGCCAGCAGTGAAGGAGGGAGCGGCTCCTACGAGCAGTACTTC. Translation: CASSEGGSGSYEQYF.

This chain joins TRBV19 and TRBJ2-3; no reliable D call. The CDR3 is 16 residues long. Trimming took 3 bases from V and 4 from J, leaving 17 bases between them. Per germline, CDR1 LNHDA and CDR2 SQIVND (reference sequence). CDR3 DNA sequence: TGTGCCAGTAGTATTGGTATCGTGAGGAGATCAGATACGCAGTATTTT. It yields the protein CASSIGIVRRSDTQYF. The full variable domain, in which reference TRBV19 and TRBJ2-3 provide the parts outside the CDR3, is DGGITQSPKYLFRKEGQNVTLSCEQNLNHDAMYWYRQDPGQGLRLIYYSQIVNDFQKGDIAEGYSVSREKKESFPLTVTSAQKNPTAFYLCASSIGIVRRSDTQYFGPGTRLTVL.

This chain links TRBV7-9 with TRBJ2-7; D tentatively reads TRBD1 or TRBD2 (7 bases each). V lost 2 bases, J lost 5 bases, and 10 bases lay in between. This CDR3 contains 13 residues. Germline V CDR1 and CDR2: SEHNR, FQNEAQ (reference sequence). CDR3 amino acids: CASSLSGGDEQYF. The CDR3 nucleotides are TGTGCCAGCAGCTTATCAGGGGGGGACGAGCAGTACTTC.

The chain employs TRBV4-2 and TRBJ2-7; TRBD2 agrees at 15 bases. Germline CDR1 and CDR2: LGHNA and YNFKEQ. The junction had 10 bases not matched to a gene; V was cut back by 3 bases and J by 7 bases. The length of the CDR3 is 17 residues. CDR3 sequence reads: CASSQGTSGRLSLEQYF. CDR3 bases: TGTGCCAGCAGCCAGGGGACTAGCGGGAGGCTCAGTTTGGAGCAGTACTTC.

To note about this clone: Within the sample, other DNA sequences also encode this same CDR3. The chain links TRBV7-2 to TRBJ1-2; D possibly corresponds to TRBD1 (5 bases). The germline V and J ends were trimmed by 0 bases and 1 base, with 9 bases remaining between them. The CDR3 has 15 residues. The germline V gene encodes CDR1 SGHTA and CDR2 FQGNSA. The DNA of the CDR3 is TGTGCCAGCAGCTTAGCGTTGGGGGTTAACTATGGCTACACCTTC. Its protein is CASSLALGVNYGYTF.

V and J are TRBV18 and TRBJ2-3; maybe TRBD1 (5 bases). The germline gives CDR1 KGHSH, CDR2 LQKENI. The CDR3 covers 12 residues. Between the trimmed V and J ends, which lost 5 bases and 10 bases, there was a span of 13 bases. Here the CDR3 DNA reads TGTGCCAGCTCATCGACAGAAGGGTCGCAGTATTTT. Translated, it gives CASSSTEGSQYF.

This chain uses TRBV28 with TRBJ2-1; possibly TRBD2 for D (5 bases). Between the trimmed V and J ends, which lost 3 bases and 7 bases, there was a span of 10 bases. The CDR3 is made up of 13 amino acids. Germline V lookup: CDR1 MDHEN, CDR2 SYDVKM. For the CDR3, the DNA is TGTGCCAGCAGTTTGGTACTAGAAAATGAGCAGTTCTTC. It translates to CASSLVLENEQFF.

The V and J genes are TRBV28 and TRBJ2-3; D ambiguous. Trimming shortened V by 3 bases and J by 1 base, and 11 bases separated the two germline ends. The CDR3 sequence is 15 residues long. Per the germline V gene, CDR1 is MDHEN and CDR2 is SYDVKM. The CDR3 DNA sequence: TGTGCCAGCAGTTTCGCGAGTGCCGGCACAGATACGCAGTATTTT. It translates to CASSFASAGTDTQYF.

Comment on this clone: The same CDR3 arises from other DNA sequences in this sample as well. V usage is TRBV5-1 and J usage is TRBJ2-3, with a weak D call TRBD2 (6 bases). With 3 bases removed from V and 1 base from J, the gap between germline ends came to 12 bases. Germline CDR1 reads SGHRS; CDR2 reads YFSETQ. The CDR3 is 15 amino acids. CDR3 protein: CASSSPGGGTDTQYF. The CDR3 region has the DNA TGCGCCAGCAGCTCACCCGGGGGAGGCACAGATACGCAGTATTTT.

In the case of this clone: The same CDR3 arises from other DNA sequences in this sample as well. This chain links TRBV20-1 with TRBJ2-2; D not certain. The V and J ends lost 6 bases and 1 base respectively, with 3 bases between them. The CDR3 is 11 residues long. CDR1 and CDR2 (germline): DFQATT, SNEGSKA (reference sequence). The chain's CDR3 is CSAGNTGELFF. The DNA of the CDR3 is TGCAGTGCGGGGAACACCGGGGAGCTGTTTTTT.

The V call is TRBV7-6, the J call TRBJ2-1; the match to TRBD2 covers 9 bases. This CDR3 is built from 14 residues. Germline V CDR1 and CDR2: SGHVS, FNYEAQ. V gave up 3 bases and J gave up 5 bases; unmatched junction bases: 2. In DNA form, the CDR3 reads TGTGCCAGCAGCTTTTTAGCGGGGGACAATGAGCAGTTCTTC. Translating gives CASSFLAGDNEQFF. The whole variable domain, filled in from reference TRBV7-6 and TRBJ2-1, reads GAGVSQSPRYKVTKRGQDVALRCDPISGHVSLYWYRQALGQGPEFLTYFNYEAQQDKSGLPNDRFSAERPEGSISTLTIQRTEQRDSAMYRCASSFLAGDNEQFFGPGTRLTVL.